This entry is about one T cell receptor beta chain. Data came from immunoSEQ multiplex PCR; TCRdb stores just in-frame clones and leaves some out. The data show some 200,000 clones, approximately 90% seen once. This record belongs to a study of blood T cell repertoires in COVID-19. Trimming shortened V by 3 bases and J by 6 bases, and 15 bases separated the two germline ends. CDR1 is MDHEN and CDR2 is SYDVKM in the germline V gene. The CDR3 extends over 15 amino acids. The sequence was collected from a woman younger than 30 who had recovered from COVID-19. Sequenced sample: peripheral blood. The J gene is TRBJ1-5, the V gene TRBV28; weak D call: TRBD1 (6 bases). CDR3 sequence: CASSLQRGALQPQHF. The CDR3 DNA sequence: TGTGCCAGCAGTTTGCAACGGGGGGCTCTTCAGCCCCAGCATTTT.